These 9 T cell receptor beta chains originate from one sample sequenced in a study of blood T cells in healthy people across ages. Primers used in a second PCR of roughly 6 to 11 cycles were a sample-barcoded 5' primer and a J-beta primer mix. TCRdb re-called the 5' RACE reads through MiXCR, storing one row per CDR3 protein. The table records about 620,000 distinct CDR3 sequences, roughly half of them present only once. What was sequenced was blood. The source of these receptors is a woman at least 80 years old in good health.

The chain carries TRBV12-3 or TRBV12-4 and TRBJ2-5; D is perhaps TRBD1 (6 bases). The J call may be incorrect, as the DNA end agrees better with TRBJ2-7. CDR3 length equals 14 residues. The CDR3 DNA follows: TGTGCCAGCAGCGTCACAGGGTTGGCCCGCGAGCAGTACTTC. As protein: CASSVTGLAREQYF.

V gene TRBV2 combines with J gene TRBJ2-1; D unresolved. The CDR3 contains 13 residues. Germline values: CDR1 SNHLY, CDR2 FYNNEI. V lost 3 bases and J 8 bases, leaving 11 bases between the germline ends. The CDR3 DNA sequence: TGTGCCAGCAGTGACGGAACCGTCGATGAGCAGTTCTTC. Translation gives CASSDGTVDEQFF.

This rearrangement joins TRBV12-3 or TRBV12-4 to TRBJ2-5, with 7 bases identical to TRBD2. After removal of 6 bases from V and 3 bases from J, the junction contained 1 base not matched to a gene. This CDR3 is 12 amino acids long. The CDR3 protein is CASRGREETQYF. In DNA, the CDR3 is TGTGCCAGCAGAGGGAGGGAAGAGACCCAGTACTTC.

The rearrangement joins TRBV7-3 to TRBJ1-1; TRBD1 might be the D (6 bases). The CDR3 is 14 amino acids. Germline CDR1 SGHTA, CDR2 FQGTGA. Trimming left V 5 bases short and J 3 bases short, with 13 bases between. CDR3 DNA sequence: TGTGCCAGCAGCCGAGCCGGGGGGCACACTGAAGCTTTCTTT. It codes for CASSRAGGHTEAFF.

In its sample, this clonotype was seen many times. This chain joins TRBV3-1 and TRBJ1-5; tentatively, D is TRBD1 (5 bases). Germline V gene sequence: CDR1 LGHDT, CDR2 YNNKEL (reference sequence). V dropped 2 bases and J dropped 0 bases, with 5 bases sitting between them. CDR3 length: 14 amino acids. The CDR3 DNA is TGTGCCAGCAGCCAACAGGGTAGCAATCAGCCCCAGCATTTT. Translating gives CASSQQGSNQPQHF.

This clonotype appeared a few times. Just one base apart from a much larger clone, this may be a read error. The chain couples TRBV20-1 to TRBJ2-7; 7 positions agree with TRBD2. The germline gives CDR1 DFQATT, CDR2 SNEGSKA (reference sequence). Unmatched junction bases numbered 18, after V lost 6 bases and J lost 7 bases. The CDR3 is 15 residues long. In nucleotides, the CDR3 is TGCAGTGCAACTTTAGCGGGCGCATTGGGGAATGAGCAGTACTTC. Encoded protein: CSATLAGALGNEQYF.

About this clonotype itself: This may arise from a read error, as a much more abundant clone is one base away. The chain carries TRBV2 and TRBJ2-3; D might be TRBD2 (5 bases). This CDR3 comprises 13 residues. CDR1 is SNHLY, CDR2 FYNNEI, per germline. Trimming shortened V by 9 bases and J by 5 bases, and 15 bases separated the two germline ends. Here the CDR3 reads CASNLVAGDTQYF. Here the CDR3 DNA reads TGTGCCAGTAATCTAGTTGCGGGAGATACGCAGTATTTT.

The chain is built from TRBV6-6 and TRBJ2-1, with TRBD1 as a possible D gene (6 bases). In germline, CDR1 is MNHNY, CDR2 SVGAGI (reference sequence). Trimming took off 2 bases at V and 12 bases at J, with 14 bases between the two ends. This CDR3 contains 13 residues. The CDR3 DNA reads as TGTGCCAGCAGTTACGAGGACAGCCTCGGGCAGTTCTTC. Translating gives CASSYEDSLGQFF.

This clonotype showed up many times. The gene calls are TRBV9 and TRBJ2-7; D may correspond to TRBD1 or TRBD2 (5 bases each). This CDR3 spans 14 amino acids. Trimming removed 0 bases at V and 6 bases at J, with 13 bases between. The germline gives CDR1 SGDLS, CDR2 YYNGEE. DNA of the CDR3: TGTGCCAGCAGCGTAGACCCCCAGGGACCCGAGCAGTACTTC. Residues: CASSVDPQGPEQYF.